This T cell receptor (beta chain) was captured by sequencing in a study of blood T cells in healthy people across ages. Study-wide points: Long-lived donors carried more naive CD4+ cells and greater diversity than aged donors.

Sample-barcoded 5' priming and a J-beta primer mix drove a second PCR of roughly 6 to 12 cycles. Unique molecular identifiers of 12 random nucleotides labeled each cDNA. TCRdb re-called the 5' RACE reads through MiXCR, storing one row per CDR3 protein. The sample holds more than 1,400,000 distinct CDR3 sequences, 42% seen once. Trimming shortened V by 10 bases and J by 7 bases, and 20 bases separated the two germline ends. This CDR3 is built from 14 residues. The germline V gene has CDR1 MNHNS and CDR2 SASEGT. A remark on this clonotype: Its target is not known.

Material for sequencing was blood. This TCR was sampled from a woman aged 18-35 years in good health. This chain connects TRBV6-1 to TRBJ1-5; no firm D call. Written as DNA, the CDR3 is TGTGCCACCTTGTATTCCTTGACCGGGCAGCCCCAGCATTTT. The encoded protein is CATLYSLTGQPQHF.